This TCR beta chain was captured by sequencing in a study of blood T cell repertoires in COVID-19. The table came from immunoSEQ multiplex PCR; TCRdb's copy has only in-frame clones and leaves some out. The data contain 250,000 or so clones, about 83% of them seen just once; the ten biggest clones take up 1.5% to 1.9%. Losses at the gene ends were 4 bases for V and 0 bases for J; bases not matched to a gene: 5. Looked up from germline, CDR1 is SNHLY and CDR2 is FYNNEI. The CDR3 is made up of 16 amino acids. This sequence was found in a woman aged 40-49 years who had recovered from COVID-19. Sequenced input: peripheral blood. The chain is built from TRBV2 and TRBJ2-2, with TRBD1 matching 7 bases. CDR3 region: CASSAPTGTNTGELFF. The CDR3 nucleotides are TGTGCCAGCAGTGCCCCGACAGGGACGAACACCGGGGAGCTGTTTTTT.